The sequence of this T cell receptor (beta chain) was determined in a study of T cell changes during pregnancy in multiple sclerosis (dated by TCRdb to about 2019). Looking at the study overall: The study examined how the T cell repertoire changed over the course of pregnancy in women with multiple sclerosis.

As regards this clone: Its antigen is not yet known. No per-base quality is available; no much larger clone lies one base away.

The CDR3 starts with the cysteine, ends with the phenylalanine, and has 14 residues. Only CDR3 DNA remains: 42 bases, in frame from the first base. CDR1 and CDR2 (SGHDN, FVKESK) derive from the germline V gene. V loses 7 bases of germline sequence and J loses 5 bases, and the interval between the two ends is 17 bases. Library method: the immunoSEQ multiplex PCR assay. In its TCRdb copy, this immuneACCESS table keeps in-frame sequences only and misses some clones. Where compared with another copy, unresolved V genes explain less than half of these, and the others have no known cause. A total of 45,000 to 60,000 clones appear in this sample, about 91% of them only once. The ten largest clones take up approximately 1.1% of the sample.

The TCR comes from a female donor in good health, enrolled as a control in a pregnancy study. The chain couples TRBV14 to TRBJ2-5; TRBD2 is a weak D gene call, 6 bases matching. Sequenced here: peripheral blood, sampled after pregnancy. For the CDR3, the sequence is CASTDWGVPETQYF. The base sequence is TGTGCCAGCACGGATTGGGGGGTGCCTGAGACCCAGTACTTC.